This TCR beta chain derives from a study of T cells expressing NK-cell markers. On the study more broadly: Cells sorted as CD3+CD56+NKG2C+, CD3+CD56+NKG2C- and CD3+CD56-NKG2C+ T cells supplied the TCR beta repertoires. Seropositivity for HCMV was found in most of the eight sequenced donors, with one seronegative. Study-wide points: Of the CD8+ T cells in six or seven donors, roughly 1.0-7.0% belonged to dominant NKG2C+ clonotypes.

A word on this clonotype: Antigen specificity is unknown.

Researchers built TCR beta cDNA using 5'RACE template switching with UMIs. TCRdb re-called the 5' RACE reads; every CDR3 protein appears as one record, without DNA. This repertoire includes about 260,000 distinct CDR3 sequences. The germline V gene encodes CDR1 DFQATT and CDR2 SNEGSKA (reference sequence). This CDR3 spans 12 amino acids. This clonotype was sampled from a woman between 18 and 69 years old in good health. Sequenced material: blood T cells: a sorted CD56 or NKG2C T cell subset, CD4+ or CD8+ T cells, or bulk PBMC T cells (not recorded which). The chain is built from TRBV20-1 and TRBJ2-3; TCRdb returns TRBD2, unconfirmable since there is no DNA. The CDR3 sequence is CRPSGSTDTQYF.